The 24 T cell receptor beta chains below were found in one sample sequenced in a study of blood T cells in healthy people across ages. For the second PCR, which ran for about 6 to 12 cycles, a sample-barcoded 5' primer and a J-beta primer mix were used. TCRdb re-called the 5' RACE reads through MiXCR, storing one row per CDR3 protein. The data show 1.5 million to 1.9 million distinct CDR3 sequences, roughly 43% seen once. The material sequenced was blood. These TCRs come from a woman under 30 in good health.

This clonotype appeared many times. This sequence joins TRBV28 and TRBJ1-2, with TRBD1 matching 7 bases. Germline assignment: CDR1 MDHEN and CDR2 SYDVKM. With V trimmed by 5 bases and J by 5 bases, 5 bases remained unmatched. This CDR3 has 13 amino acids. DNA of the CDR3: TGTGCCAGCAGTCGCCCGGGACAGTATGGCTACACCTTC. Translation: CASSRPGQYGYTF.

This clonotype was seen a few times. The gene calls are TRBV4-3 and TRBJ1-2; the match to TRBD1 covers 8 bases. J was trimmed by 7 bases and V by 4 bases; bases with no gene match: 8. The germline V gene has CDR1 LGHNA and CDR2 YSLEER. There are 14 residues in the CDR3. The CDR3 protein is CASSRRGRFGGYTF. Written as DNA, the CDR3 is TGCGCCAGCAGCCGCAGGGGGCGGTTCGGTGGCTACACCTTC.

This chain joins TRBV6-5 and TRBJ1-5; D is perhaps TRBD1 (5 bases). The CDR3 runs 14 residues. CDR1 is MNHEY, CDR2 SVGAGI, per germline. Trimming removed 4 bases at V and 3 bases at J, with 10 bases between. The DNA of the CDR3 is TGTGCCAGCAGTTGGACACGGAACAATCAGCCCCAGCATTTT. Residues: CASSWTRNNQPQHF.

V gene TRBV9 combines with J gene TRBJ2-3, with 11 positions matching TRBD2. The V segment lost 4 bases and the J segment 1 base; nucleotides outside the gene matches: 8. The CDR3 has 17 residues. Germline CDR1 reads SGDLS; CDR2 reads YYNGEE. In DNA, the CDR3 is TGTGCCAGCAGCAAAACCGGGACTAGCGGTGGCACAGATACGCAGTATTTT. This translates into CASSKTGTSGGTDTQYF.

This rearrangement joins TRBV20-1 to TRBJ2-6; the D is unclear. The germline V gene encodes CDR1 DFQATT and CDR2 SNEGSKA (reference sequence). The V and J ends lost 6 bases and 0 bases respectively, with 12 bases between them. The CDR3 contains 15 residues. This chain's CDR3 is CSAPRSLSGANVLTF. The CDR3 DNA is TGCAGTGCCCCGCGGTCTCTCTCTGGGGCCAACGTCCTGACTTTC.

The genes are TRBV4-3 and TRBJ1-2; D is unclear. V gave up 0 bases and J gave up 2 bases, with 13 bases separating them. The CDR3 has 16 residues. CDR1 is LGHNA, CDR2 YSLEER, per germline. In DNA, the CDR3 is TGCGCCAGCAGCCAAGAGCCGGGAAGGAAAAACTATGGCTACACCTTC. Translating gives CASSQEPGRKNYGYTF.

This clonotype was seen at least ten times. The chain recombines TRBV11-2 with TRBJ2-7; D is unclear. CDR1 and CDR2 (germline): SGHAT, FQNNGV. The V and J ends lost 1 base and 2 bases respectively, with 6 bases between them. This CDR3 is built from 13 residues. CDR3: CASSLAPPYEQYF. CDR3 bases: TGTGCCAGCAGCTTAGCCCCCCCCTACGAGCAGTACTTC. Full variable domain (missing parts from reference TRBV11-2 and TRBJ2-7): EAGVAQSPRYKIIEKRQSVAFWCNPISGHATLYWYQQILGQGPKLLIQFQNNGVVDDSQLPKDRFSAERLKGVDSTLKIQPAKLEDSAVYLCASSLAPPYEQYFGPGTRLTVT.

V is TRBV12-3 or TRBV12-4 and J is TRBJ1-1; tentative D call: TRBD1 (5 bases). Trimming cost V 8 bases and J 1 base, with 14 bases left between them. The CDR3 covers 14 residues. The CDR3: CASGVSRENTEAFF. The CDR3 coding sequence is TGTGCCAGCGGGGTTTCCAGGGAGAACACTGAAGCTTTCTTT.

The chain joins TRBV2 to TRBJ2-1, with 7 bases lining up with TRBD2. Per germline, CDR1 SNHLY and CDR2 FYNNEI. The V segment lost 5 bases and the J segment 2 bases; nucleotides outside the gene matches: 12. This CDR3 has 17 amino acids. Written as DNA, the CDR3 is TGTGCCAGCAGTCGACGACTAGCCGCGCCGCCCTACAATGAGCAGTTCTTC. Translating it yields CASSRRLAAPPYNEQFF. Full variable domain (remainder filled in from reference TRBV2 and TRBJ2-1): EPEVTQTPSHQVTQMGQEVILRCVPISNHLYFYWYRQILGQKVEFLVSFYNNEISEKSEIFDDQFSVERPDGSNFTLKIRSTKLEDSAMYFCASSRRLAAPPYNEQFFGPGTRLTVL.

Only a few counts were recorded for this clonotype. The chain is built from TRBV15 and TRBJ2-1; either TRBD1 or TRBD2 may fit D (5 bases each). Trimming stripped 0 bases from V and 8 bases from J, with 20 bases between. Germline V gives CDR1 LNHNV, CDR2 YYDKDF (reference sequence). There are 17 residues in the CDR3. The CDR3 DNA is TGTGCCACCAGCAGAGATTTGTCAGGGTGGGGGAGTCATGAGCAGTTCTTC. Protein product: CATSRDLSGWGSHEQFF.

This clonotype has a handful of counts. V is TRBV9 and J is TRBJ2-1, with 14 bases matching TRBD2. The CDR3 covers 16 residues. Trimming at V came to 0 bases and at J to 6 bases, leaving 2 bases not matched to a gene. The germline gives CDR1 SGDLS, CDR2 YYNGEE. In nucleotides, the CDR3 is TGTGCCAGCAGCGTAGGCGGACTAGCGGGAGGCAATGAGCAGTTCTTC. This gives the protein CASSVGGLAGGNEQFF.

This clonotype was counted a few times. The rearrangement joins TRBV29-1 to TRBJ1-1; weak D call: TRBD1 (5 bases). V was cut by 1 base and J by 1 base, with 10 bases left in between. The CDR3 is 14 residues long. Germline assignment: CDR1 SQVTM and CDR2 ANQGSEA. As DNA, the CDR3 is TGCAGCGTTGAAGGGACAATTCAGAACACTGAAGCTTTCTTT. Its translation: CSVEGTIQNTEAFF.

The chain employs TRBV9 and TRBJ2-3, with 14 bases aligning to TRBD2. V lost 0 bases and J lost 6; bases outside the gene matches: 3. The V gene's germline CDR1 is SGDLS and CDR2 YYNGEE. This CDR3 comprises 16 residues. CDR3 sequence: CASSVGTSGRIDTQYF. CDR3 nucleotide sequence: TGTGCCAGCAGCGTAGGGACTAGCGGGAGGATCGATACGCAGTATTTT.

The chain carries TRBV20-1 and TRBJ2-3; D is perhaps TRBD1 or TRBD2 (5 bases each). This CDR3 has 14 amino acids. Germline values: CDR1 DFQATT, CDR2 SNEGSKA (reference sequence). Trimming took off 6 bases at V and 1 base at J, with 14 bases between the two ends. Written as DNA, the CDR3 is TGCAGTGCGGATGGGGGTATTCGCACAGATACGCAGTATTTT. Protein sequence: CSADGGIRTDTQYF.

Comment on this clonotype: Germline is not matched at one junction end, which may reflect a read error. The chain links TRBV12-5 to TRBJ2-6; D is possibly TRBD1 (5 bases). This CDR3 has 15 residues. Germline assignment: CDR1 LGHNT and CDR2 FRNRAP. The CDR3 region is CASGPGGPGADVLTF. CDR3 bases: TGTGCTAGTGGTCCGGGTGGGCCTGGGGCCGACGTCCTGACTTTC.

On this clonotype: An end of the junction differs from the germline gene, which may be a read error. The CDR3 DNA reads TGTGCCAGCAGCTTACCGGGACAGGGGGCCTATGGCTGCACCTTC. It specifies CASSLPGQGAYGCTF. V usage is TRBV7-9 and J usage is TRBJ1-2; 12 bases align to TRBD1. Germline loops: CDR1 SEHNR, CDR2 FQNEAQ (reference sequence). This CDR3 is 15 amino acids long.

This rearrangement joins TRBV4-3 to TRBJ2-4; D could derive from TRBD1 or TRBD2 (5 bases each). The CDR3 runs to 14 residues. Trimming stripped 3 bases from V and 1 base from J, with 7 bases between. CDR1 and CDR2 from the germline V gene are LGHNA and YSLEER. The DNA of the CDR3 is TGCGCCAGCAGCCAGGGGGATGCCAAAAACATTCAGTACTTC. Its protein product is CASSQGDAKNIQYF.

The CDR3 DNA reads TGCAGCGTTCTGGGACTAGCGGGAAAACCCTCCTACAATGAGCAGTACTTC. This codes for CSVLGLAGKPSYNEQYF. The chain has TRBV29-1 and TRBJ2-7; 13 nucleotides match TRBD2. The CDR3 is 17 residues long. Per the germline V gene, CDR1 is SQVTM and CDR2 is ANQGSEA. V shed 5 bases and J 7 bases; nucleotides not matched to a gene: 17.

As DNA, the CDR3 is TGTGCCAGCAGTCGCAGGGGGCTGGCGGAGACCCAGTACTTC. Its protein product is CASSRRGLAETQYF. The chain uses TRBV6-6 and TRBJ2-5; 8 bases map to TRBD1. V shed 5 bases, J shed 5 bases, and the junction held 7 bases outside the gene matches. The CDR3 has 14 amino acids. Germline V gene lookup returns CDR1 MNHNY and CDR2 SVGAGI (reference sequence).

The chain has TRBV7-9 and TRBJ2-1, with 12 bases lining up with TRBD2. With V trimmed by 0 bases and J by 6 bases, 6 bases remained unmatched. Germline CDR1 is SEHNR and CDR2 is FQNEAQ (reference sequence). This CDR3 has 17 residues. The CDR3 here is CASSLAVTSGGFNEQFF. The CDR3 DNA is TGTGCCAGCAGCTTAGCGGTAACTAGCGGGGGGTTCAATGAGCAGTTCTTC.

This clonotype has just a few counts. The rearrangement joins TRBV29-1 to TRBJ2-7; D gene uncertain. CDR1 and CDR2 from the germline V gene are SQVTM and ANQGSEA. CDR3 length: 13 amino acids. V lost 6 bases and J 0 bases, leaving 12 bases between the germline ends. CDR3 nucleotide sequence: TGCAGCGTCTTGACGATCGTCTCCTACGAGCAGTACTTC. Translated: CSVLTIVSYEQYF.

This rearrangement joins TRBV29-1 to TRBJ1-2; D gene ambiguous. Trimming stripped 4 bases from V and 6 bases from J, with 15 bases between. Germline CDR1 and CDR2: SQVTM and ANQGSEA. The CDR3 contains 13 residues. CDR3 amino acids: CSVGVWAVDGYTF. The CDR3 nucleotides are TGCAGCGTTGGGGTTTGGGCAGTGGATGGCTACACCTTC.

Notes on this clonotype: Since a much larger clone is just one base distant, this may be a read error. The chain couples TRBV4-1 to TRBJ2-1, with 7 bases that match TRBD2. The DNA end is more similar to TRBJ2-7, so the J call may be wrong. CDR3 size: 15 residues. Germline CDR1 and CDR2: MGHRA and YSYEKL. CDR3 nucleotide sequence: TGCGCCAGCAGCCCCCGTACGCGGGGGTACAATGAGCAGTACTTC. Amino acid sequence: CASSPRTRGYNEQYF.

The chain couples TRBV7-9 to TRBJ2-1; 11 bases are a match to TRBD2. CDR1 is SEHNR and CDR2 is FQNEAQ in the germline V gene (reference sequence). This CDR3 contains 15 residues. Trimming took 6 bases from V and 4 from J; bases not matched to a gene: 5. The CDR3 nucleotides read TGTGCCAGCAGTACTAGCGGGAGAGGGTACAATGAGCAGTTCTTC. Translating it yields CASSTSGRGYNEQFF.